The T cell receptor (beta chain) described here comes from a study of cytomegalovirus exposure and HLA in healthy donors. The CDR3 runs to 15 residues. Germline CDR1 WNHNN, CDR2 SYGVQD (reference sequence). After removal of 3 bases from V and 8 bases from J, the junction contained 8 bases not matched to a gene. The primer mix had 60 Vbeta and 13 Jbeta primers. Some clones are missing from TCRdb's copy, which holds only in-frame ones; the method was immunoSEQ multiplex PCR. The data show about 130,000 clones, about three quarters seen once. Sequenced: PBMCs. The chain recombines TRBV10-1 with TRBJ2-1; TRBD1 matches at 9 bases. The sequence was obtained from a male donor in good health and CMV-seronegative. The chain's CDR3 is CASSDLGTGKDEQFF. In DNA, the CDR3 is TGCGCCAGCAGTGACCTGGGGACAGGGAAGGATGAGCAGTTCTTC.